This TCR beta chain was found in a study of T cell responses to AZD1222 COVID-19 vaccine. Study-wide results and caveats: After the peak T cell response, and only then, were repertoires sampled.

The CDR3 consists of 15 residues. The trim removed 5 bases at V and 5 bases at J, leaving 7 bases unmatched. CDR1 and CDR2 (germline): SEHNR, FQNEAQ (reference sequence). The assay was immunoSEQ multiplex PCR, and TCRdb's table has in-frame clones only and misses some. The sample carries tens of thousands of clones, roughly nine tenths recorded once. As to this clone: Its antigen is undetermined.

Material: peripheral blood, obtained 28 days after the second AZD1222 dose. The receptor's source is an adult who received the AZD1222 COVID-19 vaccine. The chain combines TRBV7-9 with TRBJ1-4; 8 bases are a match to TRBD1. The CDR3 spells CASSLGDRLNEKLFF. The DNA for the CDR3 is TGTGCCAGCAGCCTAGGGGACAGGCTAAATGAAAAACTGTTTTTT. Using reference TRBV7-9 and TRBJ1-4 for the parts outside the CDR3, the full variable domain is DTGVSQNPRHKITKRGQNVTFRCDPISEHNRLYWYRQTLGQGPEFLTYFQNEAQLEKSRLLSDRFSAERPKGSFSTLEIQRTEQGDSAMYLCASSLGDRLNEKLFFGSGTQLSVL.